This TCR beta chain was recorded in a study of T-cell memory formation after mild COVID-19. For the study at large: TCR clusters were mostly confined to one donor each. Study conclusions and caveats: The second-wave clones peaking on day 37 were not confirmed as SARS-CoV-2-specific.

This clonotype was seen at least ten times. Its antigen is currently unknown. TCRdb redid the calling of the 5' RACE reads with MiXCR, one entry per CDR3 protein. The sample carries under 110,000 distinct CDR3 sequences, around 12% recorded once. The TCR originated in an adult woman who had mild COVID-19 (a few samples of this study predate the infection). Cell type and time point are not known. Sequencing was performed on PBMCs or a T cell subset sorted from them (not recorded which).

CDR3 protein: CATSQGPGSLYYEQYF. The DNA for the CDR3 is TGTGCCACCAGCCAGGGTCCCGGGAGCCTCTACTACGAGCAGTACTTC. This sequence joins TRBV24-1 and TRBJ2-7, with a tentative D call TRBD2 (6 bases). This CDR3 is 16 amino acids long. In germline, CDR1 is KGHDR, CDR2 SFDVKD. The V end lost 7 bases, the J end lost 3 bases, and 21 bases lay between the germline ends.